Below are 26 T cell receptor beta chains sequenced from a single sample in a study of beta chain features in type 1 diabetes. Investigators reverse transcribed all isolated RNA, so they sequenced expressed TCRB transcripts. Profiling relied on immunoSEQ multiplex PCR, and the TCRdb table lists in-frame clones only, not all of them. The sample holds 200,000 to 250,000 clones; around 65% are singletons and the top ten take about 0.051%. Material: naive CD4+ T cells from blood. The receptor set was obtained from a man aged 25-45 years in good health.

This chain uses TRBV6-5 with TRBJ2-4, with D uncertain. Per germline, CDR1 MNHEY and CDR2 SVGAGI. This CDR3 has 15 amino acids. V dropped 2 bases and J dropped 2 bases, with 10 bases sitting between them. The DNA of the CDR3 is TGTGCCAGCAGTTACGGCAGATGGTCCAAAAACATTCAGTACTTC. This translates into CASSYGRWSKNIQYF.

V gene TRBV29-1 combines with J gene TRBJ2-7; 7 bases agree with TRBD2. CDR1 SQVTM and CDR2 ANQGSEA come from the germline V gene. The CDR3 is 13 amino acids. J gave up 5 bases and V 3 bases, and 7 bases lay outside the gene matches. This CDR3 reads CSVEGGSPNEQYF. The CDR3 region has the DNA TGCAGCGTTGAGGGCGGGAGTCCCAACGAGCAGTACTTC.

The CDR3 coding sequence is TGTGCCTGGAGTGTAACCAGGCGGCGGACCGGGGAGCTGTTTTTT. It is translated as CAWSVTRRRTGELFF. The chain employs TRBV30 and TRBJ2-2; D ambiguous. CDR1 and CDR2 from the germline V gene are GTSNPN and SVGIG (reference sequence). Trimming left V 0 bases short and J 5 bases short, with 13 bases between. The CDR3 extends over 15 amino acids.

The J gene is TRBJ2-3, the V gene TRBV9; D is possibly TRBD2 (6 bases). The CDR3 is 16 amino acids. Germline V gives CDR1 SGDLS, CDR2 YYNGEE. The V end was cut by 1 base, the J end by 2 bases, with 14 bases between. The CDR3, as DNA: TGTGCCAGCAGCGTAAGTCCGGGAGACACCACAGATACGCAGTATTTT. It encodes CASSVSPGDTTDTQYF. Combining the CDR3 with reference TRBV9 and TRBJ2-3 gives the whole variable domain DSGVTQTPKHLITATGQRVTLRCSPRSGDLSVYWYQQSLDQGLQFLIQYYNGEERAKGNILERFSAQQFPDLHSELNLSSLELGDSALYFCASSVSPGDTTDTQYFGPGTRLTVL.

This chain uses TRBV7-8 with TRBJ2-4, with a possible D match to TRBD1 (5 bases). The germline V gene has CDR1 SGHVS and CDR2 FQNEAQ. CDR3 length equals 14 residues. The V end lost 1 base, the J end lost 6 bases, and 10 bases lay between the germline ends. The CDR3 DNA is TGTGCCAGCAGCTTAGGACAGTTCGCAAACATTCAGTACTTC. Translating gives CASSLGQFANIQYF.

This chain links TRBV7-2 with TRBJ2-3; 7 nucleotides align to TRBD1. Germline V lookup: CDR1 SGHTA, CDR2 FQGNSA. With 2 bases clipped from V and 2 bases from J, the junction kept 4 bases outside the gene matches. This CDR3 region has 15 residues. The CDR3 here is CASSLRGQNTDTQYF. For the CDR3, the DNA is TGTGCCAGCAGCTTACGGGGACAGAACACAGATACGCAGTATTTT. The full variable domain, its missing parts supplied by reference TRBV7-2 and TRBJ2-3, is GAGVSQSPSNKVTEKGKDVELRCDPISGHTALYWYRQSLGQGLEFLIYFQGNSAPDKSGLPSDRFSAERTGGSVSTLTIQRTQQEDSAVYLCASSLRGQNTDTQYFGPGTRLTVL.

The rearrangement joins TRBV18 to TRBJ2-1; maybe TRBD1 (6 bases). This CDR3 region has 13 residues. Trimming cost V 3 bases and J 10 bases, with 13 bases left between them. The V gene's germline CDR1 is KGHSH and CDR2 LQKENI. CDR3 sequence (DNA): TGTGCCAGCTCACCCCTTGGGGGCTTCGAGCAGTTCTTC. This translates into CASSPLGGFEQFF. The whole variable domain, remainder taken from reference TRBV18 and TRBJ2-1, is NAGVMQNPRHLVRRRGQEARLRCSPMKGHSHVYWYRQLPEEGLKFMVYLQKENIIDESGMPKERFSAEFPKEGPSILRIQQVVRGDSAAYFCASSPLGGFEQFFGPGTRLTVL.

The chain carries TRBV7-2 and TRBJ2-4, with 8 bases lining up with TRBD1. Germline V gene data show CDR1 as SGHTA and CDR2 as FQGNSA. The CDR3 contains 16 residues. Trimming at V came to 5 bases and at J to 3 bases, leaving 9 bases not matched to a gene. The CDR3 protein is CASSPGQGKGKNIQYF. The DNA for the CDR3 is TGTGCCAGCAGCCCTGGACAGGGAAAGGGCAAAAACATTCAGTACTTC.

This clone was seen only a few times. J is TRBJ2-1 and V is TRBV18; D is ambiguous. The V end was cut by 1 base, the J end by 8 bases, with 3 bases between. The CDR3 loop spans 11 amino acids. CDR1 and CDR2 (germline): KGHSH, LQKENI. The CDR3 loop reads CASSPLYEQFF. CDR3 coding DNA: TGTGCCAGCTCACCACTATATGAGCAGTTCTTC.

The V call is TRBV5-1, the J call TRBJ2-3, with a possible D match to TRBD2 (5 bases). The CDR3 loop spans 14 amino acids. Germline V gene data show CDR1 as SGHRS and CDR2 as YFSETQ. Trimming stripped 4 bases from V and 4 bases from J, with 13 bases between. The CDR3 sequence is CASSIGLPSDTQYF. The CDR3 nucleotides read TGCGCCAGCAGCATCGGACTGCCGTCAGATACGCAGTATTTT.

Note on this clone: The same CDR3 can be traced to other DNA sequences in this sample. The genes are TRBV5-4 and TRBJ2-1, with a possible D match to TRBD1 (5 bases). The length of the CDR3 is 13 residues. Per the germline V gene, CDR1 is SGHNT and CDR2 is YYREEE (reference sequence). Trimming shortened V by 0 bases and J by 8 bases, and 9 bases separated the two germline ends. The CDR3: CASSLGQGDEQFF. CDR3 nucleotides: TGTGCCAGCAGCTTGGGGCAGGGCGATGAGCAGTTCTTC.

The rearrangement joins TRBV20-1 to TRBJ1-2; 7 positions match TRBD1. This CDR3 has 11 amino acids. Trimming took 5 bases from V and 8 from J; bases not matched to a gene: 5. Germline CDR1 and CDR2: DFQATT and SNEGSKA (reference sequence). The DNA for the CDR3 is TGCAGTGCTGTACAGGGGCAGGGCTACACCTTC. It codes for CSAVQGQGYTF.

This sequence joins TRBV27 and TRBJ2-3; perhaps TRBD1 as D (6 bases). The V end was cut by 2 bases, the J end by 6 bases, with 15 bases between. This CDR3 has 15 residues. The V gene's germline CDR1 is MNHEY and CDR2 SMNVEV (reference sequence). DNA for the CDR3: TGTGCCAGCAGTTTAAAAACAGGGTCGTTGGATACGCAGTATTTT. This codes for CASSLKTGSLDTQYF.

The chain uses TRBV11-2 and TRBJ2-6; D uncertain. Germline values: CDR1 SGHAT, CDR2 FQNNGV. CDR3 length: 15 amino acids. The V end lost 1 base, the J end lost 2 bases, and 6 bases lay between the germline ends. The CDR3 DNA sequence: TGTGCCAGCAGCTTAGGTGGTGCTGGGGCCAACGTCCTGACTTTC. It specifies CASSLGGAGANVLTF.

Worth noting for this clone: Other DNA sequences from this sample encode an identical CDR3 as well. The rearrangement links TRBV7-2 to TRBJ2-7; 9 nucleotides line up with TRBD1. CDR1 and CDR2 from the germline V gene are SGHTA and FQGNSA. The CDR3 has 14 amino acids. Unmatched junction bases numbered 7, after V lost 6 bases and J lost 4 bases. The CDR3, as DNA: TGTGCCAGCAGTCCCGGGACAGGGATTTACGAGCAGTACTTC. Translated, it gives CASSPGTGIYEQYF.

The CDR3 here is CAWSVGPNTEAFF. The CDR3 DNA is TGTGCCTGGAGTGTCGGACCGAACACTGAAGCTTTCTTT. The genes are TRBV30 and TRBJ1-1, with no clear D. This CDR3 has 13 amino acids. Trimming took off 0 bases at V and 1 base at J, with 6 bases between the two ends. The germline V gene has CDR1 GTSNPN and CDR2 SVGIG (reference sequence).

This clone appeared a single time. This chain joins TRBV7-2 and TRBJ2-3, with a possible D match to TRBD1 (5 bases). The CDR3 loop spans 13 amino acids. CDR1 and CDR2 (germline): SGHTA, FQGNSA. Trimming took 4 bases from V and 1 from J, leaving 6 bases between them. The CDR3 spells CASSSGRTDTQYF. The CDR3 DNA reads as TGTGCCAGCAGCTCAGGGCGCACAGATACGCAGTATTTT.

The chain has TRBV5-4 and TRBJ2-5; possibly TRBD2 for D (5 bases). Germline values: CDR1 SGHNT, CDR2 YYREEE (reference sequence). The CDR3 is made up of 14 amino acids. V was clipped by 4 bases and J by 2 bases, with 12 bases between them. The CDR3 region is CASSEGPLQETQYF. In DNA, the CDR3 is TGTGCCAGCAGCGAGGGCCCACTTCAAGAGACCCAGTACTTC.

The V gene is TRBV28, the J gene TRBJ2-5, with TRBD2 matching over 7 bases. Looked up from germline, CDR1 is MDHEN and CDR2 is SYDVKM. CDR3 length: 16 residues. The trim removed 6 bases at V and 3 bases at J, leaving 13 bases unmatched. The CDR3 coding sequence is TGTGCCAGCAGCTACCCCAAACTGACTAGCAAAGAGACCCAGTACTTC. Amino acids: CASSYPKLTSKETQYF.

This rearrangement joins TRBV7-9 to TRBJ2-1; no reliable D call. The CDR3 extends over 16 amino acids. CDR1 is SEHNR, CDR2 FQNEAQ, per germline (reference sequence). With 5 bases removed from V and 0 bases from J, the gap between germline ends came to 14 bases. The CDR3 protein is CASSLRLRSSYNEQFF. For the CDR3, the DNA is TGTGCCAGCAGCCTAAGACTGAGAAGCTCCTACAATGAGCAGTTCTTC.

The V and J genes are TRBV27 and TRBJ2-7; possibly TRBD1 or TRBD2 for D (5 bases each). The ends were cut back, 2 bases at V and 5 bases at J, with 13 bases in the middle. Germline CDR1 and CDR2: MNHEY and SMNVEV (reference sequence). The CDR3 length is 14 residues. CDR3 sequence (DNA): TGTGCCAGCAGTTTACGGGGCCTTCGCGACGAGCAGTACTTC. Translated, it gives CASSLRGLRDEQYF.

This clone was observed a handful of times. The DNA for the CDR3 is TGTGCCATCACCTCGACTTTGACTAGCGGGGGCGGGAATGAGCAGTTCTTC. As protein: CAITSTLTSGGGNEQFF. The chain combines TRBV10-3 with TRBJ2-1; 12 bases map to TRBD2. Looked up from germline, CDR1 is ENHRY and CDR2 is SYGVKD. The length of the CDR3 is 17 residues. Losses at the gene ends were 7 bases for V and 7 bases for J; bases not matched to a gene: 14.

This chain links TRBV5-6 with TRBJ2-4; D remains unclear. CDR1 and CDR2 (germline): SGHDT, YYEEEE. The CDR3 is made up of 16 amino acids. Trimming removed 3 bases at V and 0 bases at J, with 13 bases between. The CDR3 region is CASSSPGREAKNIQYF. The CDR3 bases are TGTGCCAGCAGCTCACCGGGTCGAGAAGCCAAAAACATTCAGTACTTC.

The chain is built from TRBV29-1 and TRBJ2-5; maybe TRBD2 (5 bases). This CDR3 comprises 13 residues. Germline V gene sequence: CDR1 SQVTM, CDR2 ANQGSEA. Trimming took 3 bases from V and 0 from J, leaving 8 bases between them. As DNA, the CDR3 is TGCAGCGTTGAGAGAGGGTACCAAGAGACCCAGTACTTC. Its translation: CSVERGYQETQYF.

This chain joins TRBV10-3 and TRBJ1-2, with D possibly being TRBD1 (6 bases). The germline gives CDR1 ENHRY, CDR2 SYGVKD. There are 15 residues in the CDR3. V was cut by 3 bases and J by 4 bases, with 15 bases left in between. The CDR3 sequence is CAISDSRGGSYGYTF. CDR3 in DNA: TGTGCCATCAGTGATTCCAGGGGAGGTAGCTATGGCTACACCTTC.

The chain uses TRBV28 and TRBJ2-1; possibly TRBD2 for D (5 bases). The ends were cut back, 7 bases at V and 3 bases at J, with 13 bases in the middle. Germline V gene lookup returns CDR1 MDHEN and CDR2 SYDVKM. This CDR3 is 14 amino acids long. CDR3 DNA sequence: TGTGCCAGCATTCCCGGGGATCACTACAATGAGCAGTTCTTC. Amino acids: CASIPGDHYNEQFF.